A selection of T cell receptor beta chains follows, all from one sample in a study of Graves' ophthalmopathy and Graves' hyperthyroidism. One entry per CDR3 protein, called by TCRdb with MiXCR from the multiplex PCR reads. The top ten hold 3% to 3.5% of the sample, which has hundreds of thousands of distinct CDR3 sequences, 35% to 50% seen once. Input material: peripheral blood. These receptors all stem from an adult man with Graves' ophthalmopathy. Each CDR3 is given without its conserved first and last residue.

j_call | v_call | cdr3_aa
TRBJ2-6 | TRBV2 | ASRGPDSGANVLT
TRBJ2-5 | TRBV20-1 | SARGPQGIQETQY
TRBJ1-2 | TRBV7-8 | ASSLVAAWGYGYT
TRBJ1-2 | TRBV12-5 | ASGPGTDQDGYT
TRBJ1-2 | TRBV12-3/TRBV12-4 | ASRGAGYGYT
TRBJ1-5 | TRBV20-1 | SARRGPGGNQPQH
TRBJ2-2 | TRBV10-3 | AMGTGPTGELF
TRBJ2-7 | TRBV5-1 | ASSGLPSSYEQY
TRBJ2-7 | TRBV5-1 | ASSLSLGSYEQY
TRBJ1-1 | TRBV15 | ATSRDGTEAF
TRBJ1-1 | TRBV10-3 | AISSLGGSTEAF
TRBJ1-4 | TRBV15 | ATSLQGALNEKLF
TRBJ1-3 | TRBV10-3 | ASSELGFSGNTIY
TRBJ1-1 | TRBV10-2 | ATSGQWGAEAF
TRBJ2-7 | TRBV12-3/TRBV12-4 | ASSRAGRAHEQY
TRBJ2-7 | TRBV25-1 | ASSEAGDSSYEQY
TRBJ2-5 | TRBV10-3 | ASTTSGIGTQY
TRBJ1-1 | TRBV29-1 | SVGGLNTEAF
TRBJ1-2 | TRBV24-1 | ATSVSEAGRGEYGYT
TRBJ1-4 | TRBV2 | ASSEERLF
TRBJ1-1 | TRBV5-1 | ASSQTGNPNTEAF
TRBJ1-6 | TRBV20-1 | SASGGDSPLH
TRBJ2-7 | TRBV5-1 | ASSLGGESTYEQY
TRBJ1-1 | TRBV10-3 | ASSFGTDTEAF
TRBJ2-1 | TRBV10-3 | AISPGQDDNEQF
TRBJ2-7 | TRBV25-1 | ASQEGAGTYEQY